This TCR beta chain is from a study of blood T cell repertoires in COVID-19. Study context: Acute and convalescent COVID-19 specimens originated in the United States, Italy and Spain.

Sequencing was performed with immunoSEQ multiplex PCR; in TCRdb, only in-frame clones are kept and a portion is missing. Of 100,000 to 150,000 clones in the sample, 70% to 90% were seen once. Germline CDR1 SGHRS, CDR2 YFSETQ. CDR3 length: 14 residues. Trimming removed 0 bases at V and 4 bases at J, with 10 bases between. The receptor's source is a man aged 45-65 years with acute or convalescent COVID-19. V gene TRBV5-1 combines with J gene TRBJ1-2; D is perhaps TRBD1 (5 bases). The sample was peripheral blood. The CDR3 DNA follows: TGCGCCAGCAGCTTGGGGGGCCAGTTCTATGGCTACACCTTC. As protein: CASSLGGQFYGYTF.